This TCR beta chain was obtained from a study of T cell responses to AZD1222 COVID-19 vaccine. General observations from the study: Females made up more of the donors, who were largely white British, and clonal diversity may have come out too low. No day 14 peak samples; only post-peak repertoires were characterized.

The assay was immunoSEQ multiplex PCR, and TCRdb's table has in-frame clones only and misses some. The table has 110,000 to 150,000 clones, roughly 92% seen once. This CDR3 is built from 15 residues. Trimming at V came to 8 bases and at J to 5 bases, leaving 6 bases not matched to a gene. CDR1 is LNHDA, CDR2 SQIVND, per germline (reference sequence). With regard to this clone: Its specificity is not known.

The clonotype was recovered from an adult in good health. The V call is TRBV19, the J call TRBJ2-3; 14 bases map to TRBD2. The source was peripheral blood, collected on day 0 of AZD1222 vaccination. The CDR3 spells CASAQTSGRGDTQYF. The CDR3 coding sequence is TGTGCCAGTGCCCAGACTAGCGGGAGGGGAGATACGCAGTATTTT.